Below are 16 T cell receptor beta chains sequenced from a single sample in a study of T-cell reconstitution after alpha-beta-depleted transplantation in children (dated by TCRdb to 2016 to 2017). The library was made by PCR. Sequenced on an Illumina HiSeq 2500. TCR libraries were prepared with molecular barcoding, using unique molecular identifiers to normalize TCRbeta repertoire quantification. In TCRdb, the public reads were trimmed at Q25 with fastp and aligned with MiXCR, with productive beta chains retained. All rows with the same CDR3 protein become a single entry with the most common DNA and genes. For this sample the table gives about 220,000 distinct CDR3 sequences, of which approximately 17% were detected only once. The ten largest account for 43% of the sample. What this sample's treatment or condition label stands for: allogeneic hematopoietic cell transplantation with graft depleted of TCRalphabeta T cells and CD19 B cells.

The sample in question was PBMCs, mostly from graft donor cells, obtained 360 days after TCRalphabeta/CD19-depleted stem cell transplant. Source of these receptors: a male patient aged 2-15 years who had a stem cell transplant for acute lymphoblastic leukemia, so the T cells may come from the graft donor.

The V call is TRBV3-1, the J call TRBJ1-2, with D possibly TRBD1 on 6 matching bases. With 0 bases removed from V and 8 bases from J, the gap between germline ends came to 19 bases. From germline, CDR1 is LGHDT and CDR2 YNNKEL (reference sequence). The CDR3 length is 16 residues. In DNA form, the CDR3 reads TGTGCCAGCAGCCAAGAATGGGAAACAGGGATCTGGGGCTACACCTTC. Translated: CASSQEWETGIWGYTF.

DNA for the CDR3: TGCAGTGCTAGAGGGGACAGACCGATCTCTGGGGCCAACGTCCTGACTTTC. Translated, it gives CSARGDRPISGANVLTF. The J gene is TRBJ2-6, the V gene TRBV20-1; 7 positions agree with TRBD1. Germline V gene lookup returns CDR1 DFQATT and CDR2 SNEGSKA (reference sequence). The CDR3 covers 17 residues. The V and J ends lost 1 base and 0 bases, in that order; junction bases with no gene match: 6.

This clonotype occurred a few times. This chain links TRBV2 with TRBJ2-6; D remains unclear. The V end lost 8 bases, the J end lost 0 bases, and 11 bases lay between the germline ends. From germline, CDR1 is SNHLY and CDR2 FYNNEI. This CDR3 comprises 15 residues. The CDR3: CASGPPHSGANVLTF. CDR3 nucleotide sequence: TGTGCCAGCGGACCTCCGCACTCTGGGGCCAACGTCCTGACTTTC.

The chain is built from TRBV14 and TRBJ2-4; 9 nucleotides line up with TRBD1. The CDR3 runs to 13 residues. Losses at the gene ends were 6 bases for V and 8 bases for J; bases not matched to a gene: 5. The germline gives CDR1 SGHDN, CDR2 FVKESK. The CDR3 sequence: CASSEGQGDIQYF. CDR3 DNA sequence: TGTGCCAGCAGTGAGGGACAGGGAGACATTCAGTACTTC.

The rearrangement links TRBV2 to TRBJ2-5; TRBD1 might be the D (6 bases). Trimming removed 6 bases at V and 6 bases at J, with 20 bases between. The length of the CDR3 is 15 residues. Germline assignment: CDR1 SNHLY and CDR2 FYNNEI. The chain's CDR3 is CASRNNRDIFKTQYF. CDR3 DNA sequence: TGTGCCAGCAGAAATAACCGGGACATTTTTAAGACCCAGTACTTC.

This clonotype was seen only a few times. V and J are TRBV5-4 and TRBJ2-7, with D possibly being TRBD1 (5 bases). CDR3 length: 14 residues. Germline lookup yields CDR1 SGHNT and CDR2 YYREEE (reference sequence). Trimming pared 4 bases from V and 2 bases from J, leaving 13 bases between. The DNA for the CDR3 is TGTGCCAGCAGCGAGCCAGGGCTCCCCTACGAGCAGTACTTC. It encodes CASSEPGLPYEQYF.

This clonotype came up once. For the CDR3, the DNA is TGTGCCAGCTCACCACCGGGCCGGGAGGAGCAGTTCTTC. Translation: CASSPPGREEQFF. The V gene is TRBV18, the J gene TRBJ2-1, with a weak D call TRBD2 (6 bases). V lost 0 bases and J lost 10, with 10 bases in between. The CDR3 has 13 amino acids. Germline loops: CDR1 KGHSH, CDR2 LQKENI.

This clonotype was seen more than once but under ten times. The rearrangement uses TRBV5-1 and TRBJ2-6; tentative D call: TRBD2 (6 bases). CDR1 and CDR2 (germline): SGHRS, YFSETQ. V was clipped by 6 bases and J by 0 bases, with 10 bases between them. The CDR3 consists of 15 residues. CDR3: CASTPSASGANVLTF. The CDR3 DNA is TGCGCCAGCACCCCTAGCGCCTCTGGGGCCAACGTCCTGACTTTC.

This clonotype occurred a few times. This sequence joins TRBV12-3 or TRBV12-4 and TRBJ2-2; TRBD2 aligns across 8 bases. The length of the CDR3 is 14 residues. V trimming: 8 bases; J trimming: 8 bases; junction bases outside the gene matches: 10. The CDR3 spells CASQPGASGGELFF. DNA for the CDR3: TGTGCCAGCCAGCCTGGGGCTAGCGGGGGGGAGCTGTTTTTT.

This clonotype appeared a few times. V usage is TRBV27 and J usage is TRBJ1-5; TRBD1 matches at 9 bases. This CDR3 comprises 15 residues. Germline V lookup: CDR1 MNHEY, CDR2 SMNVEV (reference sequence). V shed 5 bases, J shed 3 bases, and the junction held 5 bases outside the gene matches. This CDR3 reads CASSPTGGVNQPQHF. Here the CDR3 DNA reads TGTGCCAGCAGTCCTACAGGGGGCGTCAATCAGCCCCAGCATTTT.

To note about this clonotype: This may arise from a read error, as a much more abundant clone is one base away. This chain links TRBV3-1 with TRBJ2-5; D gene unclear. CDR1 is LGHDT, CDR2 YNNKEL, per germline (reference sequence). The CDR3 extends over 12 amino acids. V lost 2 bases and J 8 bases, leaving 9 bases between the germline ends. CDR3 in DNA: TGTGCCAGCAGCCAAAGTATGGATACCCAGTACTTC. Its protein product is CASSQSMDTQYF.

This clonotype was recorded many times. J is TRBJ1-1 and V is TRBV29-1, with 7 bases that match TRBD1. The germline V gene has CDR1 SQVTM and CDR2 ANQGSEA. V lost 7 bases, J lost 0 bases, and 8 bases stayed unmatched. The CDR3 has 14 residues. CDR3 sequence reads: CSGRRGQLNTEAFF. CDR3 DNA: TGCAGCGGCCGGAGGGGACAGTTGAACACTGAAGCTTTCTTT.

This clonotype has just a few counts. V is TRBV29-1 and J is TRBJ2-2; 7 positions agree with TRBD1. The CDR3 covers 13 residues. CDR1 and CDR2 (germline): SQVTM, ANQGSEA. Trimming at V came to 4 bases and at J to 5 bases, leaving 4 bases not matched to a gene. The CDR3 reads CSVGTGWTGELFF. CDR3 DNA sequence: TGCAGCGTTGGGACAGGATGGACCGGGGAGCTGTTTTTT.

This clonotype came up a few times. V usage is TRBV29-1 and J usage is TRBJ2-7; the D is unclear. The V and J ends lost 0 bases and 4 bases respectively, with 22 bases between them. The CDR3 loop spans 17 amino acids. The germline V gene encodes CDR1 SQVTM and CDR2 ANQGSEA. Here the CDR3 DNA reads TGCAGCGTTGAAGATCGGAAGGGTCGGACCTATCCTTACGAGCAGTACTTC. It codes for CSVEDRKGRTYPYEQYF.

This clonotype was seen a few times. The chain carries TRBV7-9 and TRBJ1-1, with 9 bases fitting TRBD1. Germline loops: CDR1 SEHNR, CDR2 FQNEAQ (reference sequence). This CDR3 region has 17 residues. The J segment lost 0 bases and the V segment lost 5 bases, leaving 10 bases of the junction unmatched. The CDR3 DNA follows: TGTGCCAGCAGCGCTATCACAGGGGGCGGGATGAACACTGAAGCTTTCTTT. It is translated as CASSAITGGGMNTEAFF.

The table lists this clonotype with a few counts. The V call is TRBV12-3 or TRBV12-4, the J call TRBJ1-5; no clear D gene. The CDR3 has 13 residues. V was shortened by 3 bases and J by 6 bases, with 9 bases between the two germline ends. Here the CDR3 DNA reads TGTGCCAGCAGTTTGGACGTCGGTCAGCCCCAGCATTTT. Its protein product is CASSLDVGQPQHF.